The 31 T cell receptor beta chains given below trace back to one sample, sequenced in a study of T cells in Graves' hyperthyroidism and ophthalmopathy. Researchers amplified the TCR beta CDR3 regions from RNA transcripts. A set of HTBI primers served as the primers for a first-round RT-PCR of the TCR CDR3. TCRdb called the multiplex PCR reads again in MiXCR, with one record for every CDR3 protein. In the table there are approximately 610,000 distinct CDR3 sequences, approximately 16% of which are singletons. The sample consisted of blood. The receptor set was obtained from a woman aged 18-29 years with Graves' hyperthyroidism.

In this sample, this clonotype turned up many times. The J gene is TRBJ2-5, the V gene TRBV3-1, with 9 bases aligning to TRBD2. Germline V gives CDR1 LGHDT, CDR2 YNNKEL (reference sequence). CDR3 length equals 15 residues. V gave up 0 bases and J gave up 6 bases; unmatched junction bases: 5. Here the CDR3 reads CASSQEGTSWKTQYF. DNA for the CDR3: TGTGCCAGCAGCCAAGAAGGGACTAGCTGGAAGACCCAGTACTTC.

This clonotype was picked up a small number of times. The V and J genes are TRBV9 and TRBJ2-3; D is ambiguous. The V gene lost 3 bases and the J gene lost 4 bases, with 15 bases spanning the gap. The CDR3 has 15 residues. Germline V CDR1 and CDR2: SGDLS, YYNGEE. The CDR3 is CASSADPLPADTQYF. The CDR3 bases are TGTGCCAGCAGCGCGGACCCACTCCCAGCAGATACGCAGTATTTT.

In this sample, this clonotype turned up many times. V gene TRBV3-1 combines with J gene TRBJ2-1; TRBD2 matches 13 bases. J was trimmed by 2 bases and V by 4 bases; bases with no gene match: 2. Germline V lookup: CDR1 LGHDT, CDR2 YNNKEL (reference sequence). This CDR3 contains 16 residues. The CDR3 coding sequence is TGTGCCAGCAGCCTAACTAGCGGGAGGGCCTACAATGAGCAGTTCTTC. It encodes CASSLTSGRAYNEQFF.

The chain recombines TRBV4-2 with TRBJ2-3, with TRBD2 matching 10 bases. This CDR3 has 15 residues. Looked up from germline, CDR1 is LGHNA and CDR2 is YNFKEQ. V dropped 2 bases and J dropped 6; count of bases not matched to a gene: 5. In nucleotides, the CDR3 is TGTGCCAGCAGCCAATCGAGCGGGGGGGCTGATACGCAGTATTTT. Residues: CASSQSSGGADTQYF.

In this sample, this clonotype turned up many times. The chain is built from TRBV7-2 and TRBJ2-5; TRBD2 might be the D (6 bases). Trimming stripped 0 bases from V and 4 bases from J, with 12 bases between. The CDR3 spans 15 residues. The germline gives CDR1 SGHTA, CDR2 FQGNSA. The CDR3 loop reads CASSLAGGERETQYF. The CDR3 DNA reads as TGTGCCAGCAGCTTAGCCGGAGGGGAGAGAGAGACCCAGTACTTC.

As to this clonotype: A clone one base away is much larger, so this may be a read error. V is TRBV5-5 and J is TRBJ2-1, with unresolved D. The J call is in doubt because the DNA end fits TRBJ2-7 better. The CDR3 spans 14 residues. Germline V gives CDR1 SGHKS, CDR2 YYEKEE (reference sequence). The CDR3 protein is CASSLRHGYNEQYF. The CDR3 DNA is TGTGCCAGCAGCCTGAGACATGGGTACAATGAGCAGTACTTC.

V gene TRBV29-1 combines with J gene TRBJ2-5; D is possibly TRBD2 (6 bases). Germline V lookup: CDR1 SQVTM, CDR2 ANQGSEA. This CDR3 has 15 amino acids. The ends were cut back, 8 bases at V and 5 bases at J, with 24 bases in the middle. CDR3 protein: CSPPAKWRGWETQYF. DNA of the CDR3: TGCAGCCCTCCGGCTAAGTGGCGGGGTTGGGAGACCCAGTACTTC.

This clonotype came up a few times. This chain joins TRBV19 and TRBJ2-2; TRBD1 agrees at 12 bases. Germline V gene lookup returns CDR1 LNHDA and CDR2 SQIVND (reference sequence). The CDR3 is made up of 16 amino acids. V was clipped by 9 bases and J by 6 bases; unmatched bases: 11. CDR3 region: CASNRRDRGRSGELFF. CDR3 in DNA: TGTGCCAGCAATCGCCGGGACAGGGGGCGCTCCGGGGAGCTGTTTTTT. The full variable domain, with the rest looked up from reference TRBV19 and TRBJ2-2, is DGGITQSPKYLFRKEGQNVTLSCEQNLNHDAMYWYRQDPGQGLRLIYYSQIVNDFQKGDIAEGYSVSREKKESFPLTVTSAQKNPTAFYLCASNRRDRGRSGELFFGEGSRLTVL.

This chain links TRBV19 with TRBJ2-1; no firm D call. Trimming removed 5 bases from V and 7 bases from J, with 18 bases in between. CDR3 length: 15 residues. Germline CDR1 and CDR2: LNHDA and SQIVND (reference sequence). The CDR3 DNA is TGTGCCAGTAGTCCCCAGGCGGCGCCGACAAATGAGCAGTTCTTC. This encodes CASSPQAAPTNEQFF.

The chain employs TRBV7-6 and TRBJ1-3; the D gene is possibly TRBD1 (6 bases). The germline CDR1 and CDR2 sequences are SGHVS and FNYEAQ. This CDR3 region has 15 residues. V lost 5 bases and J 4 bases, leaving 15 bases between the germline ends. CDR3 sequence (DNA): TGTGCCAGCAGCGGGGGCCAGGGAGCAGGAAACACCATATATTTT. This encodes CASSGGQGAGNTIYF.

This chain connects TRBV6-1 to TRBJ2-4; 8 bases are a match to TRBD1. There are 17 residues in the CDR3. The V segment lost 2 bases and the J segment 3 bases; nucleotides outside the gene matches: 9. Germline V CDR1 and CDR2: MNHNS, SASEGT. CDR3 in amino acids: CASSEFGTGSGKNIQYF. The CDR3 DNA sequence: TGTGCCAGCAGTGAATTTGGGACAGGTTCTGGCAAAAACATTCAGTACTTC.

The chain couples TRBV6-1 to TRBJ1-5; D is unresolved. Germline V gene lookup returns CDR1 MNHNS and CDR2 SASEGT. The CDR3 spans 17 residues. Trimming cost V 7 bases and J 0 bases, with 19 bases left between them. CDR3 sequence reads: CASMRVGQAYSNQPQHF. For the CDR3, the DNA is TGTGCCAGCATGCGGGTTGGGCAGGCATATAGCAATCAGCCCCAGCATTTT.

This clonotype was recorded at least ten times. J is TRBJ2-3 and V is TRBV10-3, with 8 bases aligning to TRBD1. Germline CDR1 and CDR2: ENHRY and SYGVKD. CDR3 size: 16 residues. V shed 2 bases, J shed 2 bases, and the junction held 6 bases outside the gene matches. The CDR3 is CAISERGQGLTDTQYF. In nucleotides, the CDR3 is TGTGCCATCAGTGAGAGAGGACAGGGCCTCACAGATACGCAGTATTTT.

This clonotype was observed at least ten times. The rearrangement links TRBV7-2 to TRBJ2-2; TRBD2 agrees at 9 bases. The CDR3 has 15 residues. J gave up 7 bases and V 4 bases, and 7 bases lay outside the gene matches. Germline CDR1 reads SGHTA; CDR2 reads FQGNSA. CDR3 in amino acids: CASSSPSGMGGELFF. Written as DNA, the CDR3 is TGTGCCAGCAGCTCCCCTAGCGGGATGGGCGGGGAGCTGTTTTTT.

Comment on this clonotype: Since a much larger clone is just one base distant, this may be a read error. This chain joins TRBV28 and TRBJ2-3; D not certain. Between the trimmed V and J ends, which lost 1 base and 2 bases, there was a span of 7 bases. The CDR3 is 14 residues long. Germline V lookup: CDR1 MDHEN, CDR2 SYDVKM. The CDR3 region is CASSLSPNTDTQYF. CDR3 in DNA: TGTGCCAGCAGTTTATCCCCAAACACAGATACGCAGTATTTT.

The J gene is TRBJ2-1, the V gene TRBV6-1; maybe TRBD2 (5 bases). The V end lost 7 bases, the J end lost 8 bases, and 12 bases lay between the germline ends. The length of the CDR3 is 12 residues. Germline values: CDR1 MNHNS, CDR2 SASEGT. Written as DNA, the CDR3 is TGTGCCAGCACCCTGGACTTGGATGAGCAGTTCTTC. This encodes CASTLDLDEQFF.

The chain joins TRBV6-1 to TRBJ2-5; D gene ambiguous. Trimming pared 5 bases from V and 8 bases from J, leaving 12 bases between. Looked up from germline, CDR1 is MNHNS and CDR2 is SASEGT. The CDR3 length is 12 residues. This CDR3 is CASSRPRSTQYF. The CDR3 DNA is TGTGCCAGCAGTCGCCCTAGGAGCACCCAGTACTTC.

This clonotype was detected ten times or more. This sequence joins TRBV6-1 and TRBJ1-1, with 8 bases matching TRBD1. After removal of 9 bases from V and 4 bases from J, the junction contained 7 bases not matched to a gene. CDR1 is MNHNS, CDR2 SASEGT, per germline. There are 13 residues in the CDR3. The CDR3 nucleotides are TGTGCCAGTTCGACAGGGGAAGCCACTGAAGCTTTCTTT. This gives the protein CASSTGEATEAFF.

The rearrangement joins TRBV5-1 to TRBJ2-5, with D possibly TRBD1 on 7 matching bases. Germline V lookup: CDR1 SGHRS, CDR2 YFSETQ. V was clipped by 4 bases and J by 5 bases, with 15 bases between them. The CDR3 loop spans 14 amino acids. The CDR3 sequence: CASSRATGRETQYF. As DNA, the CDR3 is TGCGCCAGCAGCCGCGCGACAGGGAGGGAGACCCAGTACTTC.

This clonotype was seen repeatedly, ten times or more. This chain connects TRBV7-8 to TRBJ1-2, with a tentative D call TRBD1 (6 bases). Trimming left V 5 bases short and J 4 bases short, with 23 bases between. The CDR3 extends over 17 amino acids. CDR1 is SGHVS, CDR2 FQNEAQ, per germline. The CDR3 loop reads CASSRRIPGQRLYGYTF. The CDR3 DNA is TGTGCCAGCAGCCGCAGAATTCCGGGACAAAGACTCTATGGCTACACCTTC.

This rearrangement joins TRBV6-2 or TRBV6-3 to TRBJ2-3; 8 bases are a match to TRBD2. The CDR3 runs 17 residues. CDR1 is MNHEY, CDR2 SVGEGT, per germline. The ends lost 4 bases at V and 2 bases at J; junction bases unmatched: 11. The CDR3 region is CASSSAGVQLVTDTQYF. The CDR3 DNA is TGTGCCAGCAGTTCAGCGGGGGTGCAGCTAGTCACAGATACGCAGTATTTT.

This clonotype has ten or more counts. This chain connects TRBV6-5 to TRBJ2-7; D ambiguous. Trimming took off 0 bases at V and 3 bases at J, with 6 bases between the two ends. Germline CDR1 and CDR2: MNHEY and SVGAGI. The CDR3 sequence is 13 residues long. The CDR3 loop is CASSYSWGYEQYF. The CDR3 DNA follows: TGTGCCAGCAGTTACTCGTGGGGCTACGAGCAGTACTTC.

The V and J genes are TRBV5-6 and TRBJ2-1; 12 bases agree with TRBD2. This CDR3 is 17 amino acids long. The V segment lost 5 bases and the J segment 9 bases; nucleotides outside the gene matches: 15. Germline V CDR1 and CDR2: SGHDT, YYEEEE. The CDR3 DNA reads TGTGCCAGCAGGGGCGGTGTGACTAGCGGGAGTATTACTGAGCAGTTCTTC. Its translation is CASRGGVTSGSITEQFF.

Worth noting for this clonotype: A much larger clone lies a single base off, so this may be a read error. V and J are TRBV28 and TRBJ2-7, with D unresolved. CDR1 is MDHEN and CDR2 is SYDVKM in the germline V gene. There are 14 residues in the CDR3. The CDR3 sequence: CANSFIAATHEQYF. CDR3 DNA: TGTGCCAACAGTTTTATTGCGGCGACACACGAGCAGTACTTC.

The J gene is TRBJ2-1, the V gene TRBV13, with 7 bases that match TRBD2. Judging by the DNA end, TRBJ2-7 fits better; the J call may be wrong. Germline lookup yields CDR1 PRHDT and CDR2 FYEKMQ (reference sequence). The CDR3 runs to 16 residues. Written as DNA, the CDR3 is TGTGCCAGCAGCTTAGGGGGAGGGAGCTCCTACAATGAGCAGTACTTC. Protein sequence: CASSLGGGSSYNEQYF.

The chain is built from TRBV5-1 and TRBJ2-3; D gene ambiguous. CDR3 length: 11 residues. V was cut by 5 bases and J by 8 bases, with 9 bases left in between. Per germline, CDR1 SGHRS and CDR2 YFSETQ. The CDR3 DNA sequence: TGCGCCAGCAGATTTGAAGCTACGCAGTATTTT. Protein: CASRFEATQYF.

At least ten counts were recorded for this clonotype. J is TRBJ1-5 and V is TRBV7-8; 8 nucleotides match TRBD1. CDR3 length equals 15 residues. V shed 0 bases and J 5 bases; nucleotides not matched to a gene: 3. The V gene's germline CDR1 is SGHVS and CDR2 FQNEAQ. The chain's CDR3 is CASSLAAQGDQPQHF. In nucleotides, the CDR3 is TGTGCCAGCAGCTTAGCTGCACAGGGGGATCAGCCCCAGCATTTT.

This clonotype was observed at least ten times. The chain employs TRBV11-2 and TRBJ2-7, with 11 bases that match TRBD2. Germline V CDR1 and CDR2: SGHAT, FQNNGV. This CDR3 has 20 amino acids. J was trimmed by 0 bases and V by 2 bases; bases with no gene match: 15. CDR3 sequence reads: CASSLLGTSGTNFHSYEQYF. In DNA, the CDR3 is TGTGCCAGCAGCTTACTTGGGACTAGCGGTACCAATTTCCACTCCTACGAGCAGTACTTC.

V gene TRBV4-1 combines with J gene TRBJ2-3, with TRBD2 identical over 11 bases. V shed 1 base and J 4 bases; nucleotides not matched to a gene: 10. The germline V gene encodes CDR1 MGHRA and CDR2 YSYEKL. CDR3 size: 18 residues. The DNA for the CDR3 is TGCGCCAGCAGCCAAGTCCTGACTAGCGGGGTGGGGGCAGATACGCAGTATTTT. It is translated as CASSQVLTSGVGADTQYF.

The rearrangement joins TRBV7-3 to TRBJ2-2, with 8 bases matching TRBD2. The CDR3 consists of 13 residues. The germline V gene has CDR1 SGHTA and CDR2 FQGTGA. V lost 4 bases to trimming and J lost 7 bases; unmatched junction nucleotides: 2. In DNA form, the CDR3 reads TGTGCCAGCAGCTCGGGGGGGCGCGGGGAGCTGTTTTTT. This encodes CASSSGGRGELFF.

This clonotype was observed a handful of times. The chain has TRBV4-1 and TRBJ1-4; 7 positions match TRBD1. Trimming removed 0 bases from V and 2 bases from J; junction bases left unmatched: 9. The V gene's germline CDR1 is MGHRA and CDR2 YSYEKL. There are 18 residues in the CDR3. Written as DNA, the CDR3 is TGCGCCAGCAGCCAAGAACGACAGGGAAGGAGGACTAATGAAAAACTGTTTTTT. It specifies CASSQERQGRRTNEKLFF.